Presented here are 22 T cell receptor beta chains from one specimen sequenced in a study of T cells in Graves' hyperthyroidism and ophthalmopathy. Using RNA transcripts as the source, TCR beta CDR3 regions were amplified. The HTBI primer set drove a first-round RT-PCR of the TCR CDR3. TCRdb reanalysed the multiplex PCR reads using MiXCR and keeps one entry per CDR3 protein. The sample yields about 480,000 distinct CDR3 sequences, approximately 15% seen once. The sequencing input was blood. These receptors were taken from a woman aged 18-29 years with Graves' hyperthyroidism.

This sequence joins TRBV11-3 and TRBJ2-3; possibly TRBD1 or TRBD2 for D (6 bases each). Trimming stripped 5 bases from V and 0 bases from J, with 15 bases between. CDR3 length: 16 residues. From germline, CDR1 is SGHNT and CDR2 YENEEA. This CDR3 reads CASSPGAGPSTDTQYF. CDR3 bases: TGTGCCAGCAGCCCGGGGGCAGGTCCTAGCACAGATACGCAGTATTTT.

At least ten counts were recorded for this clonotype. V gene TRBV30 combines with J gene TRBJ1-3, with D possibly matching TRBD1 (5 bases). The CDR3 loop spans 14 amino acids. Trimming pared 4 bases from V and 4 bases from J, leaving 14 bases between. CDR1 is GTSNPN, CDR2 SVGIG, per germline (reference sequence). CDR3 sequence (DNA): TGTGCCTGGAATATAGACAGCCTGGGAAACACCATATATTTT. It specifies CAWNIDSLGNTIYF.

V gene TRBV7-2 combines with J gene TRBJ1-2, with D perhaps TRBD1 (6 bases). Trimming took 1 base from V and 0 from J, leaving 12 bases between them. The germline V gene has CDR1 SGHTA and CDR2 FQGNSA. This CDR3 is 16 amino acids long. CDR3 DNA sequence: TGTGCCAGCAGCTTAGAAGGGGGACAAGCTAACTATGGCTACACCTTC. Translation: CASSLEGGQANYGYTF.

This clonotype occurred many times. The genes are TRBV6-5 and TRBJ2-1; D ambiguous. Germline V gives CDR1 MNHEY, CDR2 SVGAGI. The CDR3 sequence is 12 residues long. Trimming pared 0 bases from V and 7 bases from J, leaving 4 bases between. The CDR3 protein is CASSYSGNEQFF. In DNA, the CDR3 is TGTGCCAGCAGTTACTCTGGGAATGAGCAGTTCTTC.

V and J are TRBV12-3 or TRBV12-4 and TRBJ2-3, with 7 positions matching TRBD2. CDR3 size: 17 residues. V was pared by 5 bases and J by 2 bases, with 13 bases of the junction left unmatched. The CDR3 region has the DNA TGTGCCAGCAGTCACCCTATAGCGGGTATCATCACAGATACGCAGTATTTT. Translation gives CASSHPIAGIITDTQYF.

This clonotype was observed many times. The chain links TRBV5-1 to TRBJ1-1, with a weak D call TRBD1 (5 bases). The V end was cut by 2 bases, the J end by 2 bases, with 10 bases between. The CDR3 has 14 amino acids. The germline V gene encodes CDR1 SGHRS and CDR2 YFSETQ. This chain's CDR3 is CASSFTGPNTEAFF. Here the CDR3 DNA reads TGCGCCAGCAGCTTTACAGGCCCCAACACTGAAGCTTTCTTT.

The chain employs TRBV4-1 and TRBJ1-2, with unresolved D. Germline V gene sequence: CDR1 MGHRA, CDR2 YSYEKL. The CDR3 runs to 14 residues. Trimming cost V 0 bases and J 5 bases, with 10 bases left between them. The CDR3 sequence: CASSQEAQIYGYTF. The CDR3 nucleotides read TGCGCCAGCAGCCAAGAAGCACAGATTTATGGCTACACCTTC.

About this clonotype itself: A much more abundant neighbour one base away suggests this may be a read error. DNA of the CDR3: TGTGCCAGCAGTCCACTCCTGGAGAACCCCGGGGAGCTGTTTTTT. It encodes CASSPLLENPGELFF. This chain links TRBV6-1 with TRBJ2-2, with D hard to call. This CDR3 is built from 15 residues. Germline V gene lookup returns CDR1 MNHNS and CDR2 SASEGT.

This clonotype was observed many times. This rearrangement joins TRBV12-3 or TRBV12-4 to TRBJ1-3; D remains ambiguous. The CDR3 contains 13 residues. Between the trimmed V and J ends, which lost 7 bases and 0 bases, there was a span of 7 bases. The CDR3 bases are TGTGCCAGCACACCCAACTCTGGAAACACCATATATTTT. This translates into CASTPNSGNTIYF.

The V call is TRBV12-3 or TRBV12-4, the J call TRBJ1-2; 8 nucleotides line up with TRBD1. The CDR3 sequence is 13 residues long. The ends lost 4 bases at V and 7 bases at J; junction bases unmatched: 5. In DNA, the CDR3 is TGTGCCAGCAGTTCTCGACAGGGGTTTGGCTACACCTTC. This sequence encodes CASSSRQGFGYTF.

This clonotype was seen repeatedly, ten times or more. V gene TRBV19 combines with J gene TRBJ2-7, with D tentatively TRBD1 (5 bases). Germline V gives CDR1 LNHDA, CDR2 SQIVND (reference sequence). CDR3 length: 15 amino acids. V lost 0 bases to trimming and J lost 6 bases, with 15 bases between them. Here the CDR3 reads CASSIDRFWGGEQYF. The CDR3 DNA sequence: TGTGCCAGTAGTATAGATCGTTTTTGGGGCGGCGAGCAGTACTTC.

There are many counts of this clonotype. The V gene is TRBV6-1, the J gene TRBJ2-7; no reliable D call. There are 12 residues in the CDR3. Trimming pared 6 bases from V and 1 base from J, leaving 7 bases between. Germline CDR1 is MNHNS and CDR2 is SASEGT. The CDR3 is CASSLASYEQYF. CDR3 DNA sequence: TGTGCCAGCAGCCTCGCTTCCTACGAGCAGTACTTC.

In this sample, this clonotype turned up many times. The V and J genes are TRBV5-1 and TRBJ1-2, with 9 bases aligning to TRBD1. With V trimmed by 4 bases and J by 6 bases, 19 bases remained unmatched. Germline values: CDR1 SGHRS, CDR2 YFSETQ. The CDR3 is made up of 18 amino acids. In nucleotides, the CDR3 is TGCGCCAGCAGCCATACCCAGAGGACAGGGGTCTCTTTGAATGGCTACACCTTC. Its protein product is CASSHTQRTGVSLNGYTF.

This clonotype has more than one count but fewer than ten. The chain has TRBV27 and TRBJ2-1; D unclear. Germline values: CDR1 MNHEY, CDR2 SMNVEV (reference sequence). The V gene lost 0 bases and the J gene lost 4 bases, with 7 bases spanning the gap. This CDR3 region has 14 residues. CDR3 in amino acids: CASSLSVDYNEQFF. CDR3 DNA sequence: TGTGCCAGCAGTTTATCGGTGGATTACAATGAGCAGTTCTTC.

This clonotype was seen repeatedly, ten times or more. The chain links TRBV12-3 or TRBV12-4 to TRBJ1-2; no clear D gene. This CDR3 is built from 15 residues. Trimming removed 2 bases from V and 2 bases from J, with 12 bases in between. The CDR3 coding sequence is TGTGCCAGCAGTTTACAGGCGGGGATGAACTATGGCTACACCTTC. Its translation is CASSLQAGMNYGYTF.

In regard to this clonotype: This sequence may be a read error, since a much larger clone differs from it by one base. The V and J genes are TRBV19 and TRBJ1-6; no clear D. CDR1 and CDR2 from the germline V gene are LNHDA and SQIVND (reference sequence). The CDR3 length is 14 residues. The CDR3 loop reads CASSESSYHSPLHF. The CDR3 DNA sequence: TGTGCCAGTAGCGAAAGCTCCTATCATTCACCCCTCCACTTT.

The table lists this clonotype with many counts. This chain uses TRBV29-1 with TRBJ2-1; 9 positions agree with TRBD1. CDR1 and CDR2 from the germline V gene are SQVTM and ANQGSEA. This CDR3 spans 13 amino acids. With 7 bases clipped from V and 5 bases from J, the junction kept 6 bases outside the gene matches. The CDR3 loop reads CSARGQGDNEQFF. The CDR3 region has the DNA TGCAGCGCCAGGGGACAGGGAGACAATGAGCAGTTCTTC.

On this clonotype itself: A read error may explain this, as a much larger clone is one base away. The J gene is TRBJ2-7, the V gene TRBV2, with TRBD2 matching 15 bases. V gave up 5 bases and J gave up 4 bases; unmatched junction bases: 3. The CDR3 is made up of 15 amino acids. CDR1 is SNHLY and CDR2 is FYNNEI in the germline V gene. CDR3 in DNA: TGTGCCAGCAGTACCGGGACTAGCGGGAGGTACGAGCAGTACGTC. This translates into CASSTGTSGRYEQYV.

A few counts support this clonotype. This chain connects TRBV6-6 to TRBJ1-5; 8 bases match TRBD1. The trim removed 2 bases at V and 1 base at J, leaving 4 bases unmatched. CDR3 length: 16 residues. The V gene's germline CDR1 is MNHNY and CDR2 SVGAGI (reference sequence). The CDR3 protein is CASSYSRTGSNQPQHF. CDR3 bases: TGTGCCAGCAGTTACAGTAGGACAGGGAGCAATCAGCCCCAGCATTTT.

By its share, this clonotype is medium-sized. V is TRBV11-2 and J is TRBJ1-4; TRBD1 matches at 7 bases. Germline trimming cut 7 bases from V and 2 bases from J; bases unmatched to any gene: 4. The CDR3 has 14 amino acids. Germline lookup yields CDR1 SGHAT and CDR2 FQNNGV. Here the CDR3 reads CASTHRGTNEKLFF. The CDR3 DNA follows: TGTGCCAGCACCCACAGGGGTACTAATGAAAAACTGTTTTTT.

This chain connects TRBV12-3 or TRBV12-4 to TRBJ1-1; 7 nucleotides agree with TRBD1. The CDR3 has 14 residues. The trim removed 4 bases at V and 1 base at J, leaving 3 bases unmatched. CDR3 sequence: CASSSGQKNTEAFF. CDR3 nucleotides: TGTGCCAGCAGTTCGGGACAGAAGAACACTGAAGCTTTCTTT.

This clonotype was recorded many times. V and J are TRBV12-3 or TRBV12-4 and TRBJ1-2; a weak D match, TRBD1 (6 bases). The ends were cut back, 6 bases at V and 6 bases at J, with 17 bases in the middle. The CDR3 is made up of 14 amino acids. CDR3 coding DNA: TGTGCCAGCAGCCGACCCTCCTGGGGGCATGGCTACACCTTC. Its translation is CASSRPSWGHGYTF.